Listed below are T cell receptor beta chains from one sample, sequenced in a study of T-cell reconstitution after alpha-beta-depleted transplantation in children. TCRdb reprocessed the PCR reads via MiXCR and lists one record per CDR3 protein. Of about 600,000 distinct CDR3 sequences in the sample, approximately 12% were seen once. The input for sequencing was PBMCs, mostly from graft donor cells, taken 360 days after TCRalphabeta/CD19-depleted stem cell transplant. The origin of the receptors is a male patient younger than 18 who had a stem cell transplant for acute myeloid leukemia, so the T cells may come from the graft donor. Both conserved end residues are part of each CDR3. Fields, in order: clone size, V gene, D gene, J gene, CDR3 DNA, CDR3 protein. The D gene is left open where the match is weak. Clone size is stated in some rows and not others, as once, few, many or a class when expanded.

-	TRBV7-8	TRBD2	TRBJ2-2	TGTGCCAGCAGCTTGATCGGGACTAGCGGGGTGAACACCGGGGAGCTGTTTTTT	CASSLIGTSGVNTGELFF
-	TRBV20-1	-	TRBJ2-7	TGCAGTGCTAAGGGGCTGGCCTACGAGCAGTACTTC	CSAKGLAYEQYF
many	TRBV10-3	TRBD1	TRBJ2-1	TGTGCCATCAGTGGAATACAGGGGGCCTACAATGAGCAGTTCTTC	CAISGIQGAYNEQFF
-	TRBV10-3	-	TRBJ2-5	TGTGCCATCGGGCAAGGGACCCAGTACTTC	CAIGQGTQYF
-	TRBV28	-	TRBJ2-1	TGTGCCAGCATCCCCCGAGTAGCGTTTTACAATGAGCAGTTCTTC	CASIPRVAFYNEQFF
many	TRBV28	-	TRBJ2-3	TGTGCCAGCAGTTTAGGGGTCCCCCGCACAGATACGCAGTATTTT	CASSLGVPRTDTQYF
few	TRBV15	TRBD1	TRBJ2-2	TGTGCCACCAGCAGAGGACAGGGAAGGACCGGGGAGCTGTTTTTT	CATSRGQGRTGELFF
few	TRBV6-2/TRBV6-3	-	TRBJ2-1	TGTGCCAGCAGAAAACAGGGACTCAGCTCCTACAATGAGCAGTTCTTC	CASRKQGLSSYNEQFF
-	TRBV7-3	TRBD1	TRBJ2-2	TGTGCCAGCAGCCCGGACAGGGGCCGACTCGGGGAGCTGTTTTTT	CASSPDRGRLGELFF
few	TRBV2	-	TRBJ2-7	TGTGCCAGCAGATCCGGGACGGGAACCTACGAGCAGTACTTC	CASRSGTGTYEQYF
-	TRBV24-1	TRBD1	TRBJ2-7	TGTGCCACCAGTGACCCCAGACAGGGGAGGTACGAGCAGTACTTC	CATSDPRQGRYEQYF
-	TRBV4-2	TRBD1	TRBJ2-5	TGTGCCAGCAGCCAAGATCCCGGACAGGCGGAGACCCAGTACTTC	CASSQDPGQAETQYF
-	TRBV20-1	-	TRBJ1-6	TGCAGTGCTACCGAGCCTCCCGGGGCACCCCTCCACTTT	CSATEPPGAPLHF
few	TRBV7-6	TRBD1	TRBJ1-5	TGTGCCAGCAGCTTAGACAGGGGGAGATGGGCCAATCAGCCCCAGCATTTT	CASSLDRGRWANQPQHF
few	TRBV4-3	TRBD1	TRBJ1-2	TGCGCCAGCAGCCATGGGACAGGGGCTACTAACTATGGCTACACCTTC	CASSHGTGATNYGYTF
few	TRBV5-1	TRBD2	TRBJ2-7	TGCGCCAGCAGCCATGCACTAGCGATCTACGAGCAGTACTTC	CASSHALAIYEQYF
few	TRBV4-1	TRBD1	TRBJ2-5	TGCGCCAGCAGCCAGCCGTTGGGACAGCAAGAGACCCAGTACTTC	CASSQPLGQQETQYF
few	TRBV12-3/TRBV12-4	TRBD2	TRBJ2-6	TGTGCCAGCAGTTTTTTCGGGACTAGCGGGTCTGGGGCCAACGTCCTGACTTTC	CASSFFGTSGSGANVLTF
few	TRBV5-1	-	TRBJ2-2	TGCGCCAGCAGCTTGGACTTCGGCGGGGAGCTGTTTTTT	CASSLDFGGELFF
few	TRBV20-1	-	TRBJ1-5	TGCAGTGCTAGGCGGCCGGCCGGGCAGCCCCAGCATTTT	CSARRPAGQPQHF
many	TRBV6-5	TRBD2	TRBJ2-2	TGTGCCAGCAGTTCTCACAGACTAGCGGGAGGGAGAAACACCGGGGAGCTGTTTTTT	CASSSHRLAGGRNTGELFF
many	TRBV9	TRBD2	TRBJ2-5	TGTGCCAGCAGCGTAGCGCTAGCGGGGGGGATAGAGACCCAGTACTTC	CASSVALAGGIETQYF
-	TRBV15	-	TRBJ2-3	TGTGCCACCAGCAGAGATTCGACCGGCGGGGATACGCAGTATTTT	CATSRDSTGGDTQYF
-	TRBV6-5	-	TRBJ2-5	TGTGCCAGCAGCAGGGCGACGGAGACCCAGTACTTC	CASSRATETQYF
many	TRBV28	-	TRBJ2-5	TGTGCCAGCAGTTTATCGGGACTGATCCAAGAGACCCAGTACTTC	CASSLSGLIQETQYF
many	TRBV10-3	-	TRBJ2-1	TGTGCCATCAGTGAACGGGACGCACTCTACAATGAGCAGTTCTTC	CAISERDALYNEQFF
few	TRBV28	-	TRBJ2-3	TGTGCCAGCAGGATACAGGGCTACACAGATACGCAGTATTTT	CASRIQGYTDTQYF
few	TRBV12-3/TRBV12-4	-	TRBJ2-1	TGTGCCAGCGTAGGGGGTAGCCAGCTCAATGAGCAGTTCTTC	CASVGGSQLNEQFF